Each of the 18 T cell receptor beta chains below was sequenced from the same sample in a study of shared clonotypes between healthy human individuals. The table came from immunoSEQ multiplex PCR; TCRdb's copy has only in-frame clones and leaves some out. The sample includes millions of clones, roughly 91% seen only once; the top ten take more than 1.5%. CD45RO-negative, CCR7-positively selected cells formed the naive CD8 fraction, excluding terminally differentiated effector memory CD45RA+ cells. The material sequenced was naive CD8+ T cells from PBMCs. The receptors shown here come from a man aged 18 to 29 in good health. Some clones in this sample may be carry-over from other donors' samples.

Here the CDR3 reads CASSQDLGGGYEQYF. In DNA form, the CDR3 reads TGCGCCAGCAGCCAAGATCTAGGGGGGGGGTACGAGCAGTACTTC. The chain has TRBV4-3 and TRBJ2-7, with D maybe TRBD2 (7 bases). The germline V gene encodes CDR1 LGHNA and CDR2 YSLEER. V was cut by 0 bases and J by 4 bases, with 13 bases left in between. The CDR3 is made up of 15 amino acids.

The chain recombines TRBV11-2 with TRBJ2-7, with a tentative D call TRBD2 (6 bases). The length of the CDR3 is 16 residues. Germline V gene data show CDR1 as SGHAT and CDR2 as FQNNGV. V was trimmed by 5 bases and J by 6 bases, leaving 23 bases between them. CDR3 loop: CASSRRDFSWGPEQYF. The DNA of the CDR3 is TGTGCCAGCAGCCGGAGGGACTTCTCATGGGGTCCCGAGCAGTACTTC.

The DNA for the CDR3 is TGTGCCAGCAGCGCAAACCCAGAGGGGCTAGCGAGACAAGAGACCCAGTACTTC. It yields the protein CASSANPEGLARQETQYF. The gene calls are TRBV9 and TRBJ2-5; TRBD2 might be the D (6 bases). V shed 3 bases and J shed 2 bases, with 23 bases lying between them. This CDR3 comprises 18 residues. Germline CDR1 is SGDLS and CDR2 is YYNGEE.

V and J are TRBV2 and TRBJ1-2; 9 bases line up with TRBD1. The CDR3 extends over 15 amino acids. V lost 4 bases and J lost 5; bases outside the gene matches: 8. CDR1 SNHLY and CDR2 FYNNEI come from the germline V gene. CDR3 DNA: TGTGCCAGCAGTGGGGGACAGGGCTTTGGGTATGGCTACACCTTC. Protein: CASSGGQGFGYGYTF.

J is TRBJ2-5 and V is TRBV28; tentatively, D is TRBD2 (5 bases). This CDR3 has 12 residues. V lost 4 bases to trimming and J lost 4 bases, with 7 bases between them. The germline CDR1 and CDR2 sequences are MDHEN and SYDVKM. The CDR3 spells CASSYGRETQYF. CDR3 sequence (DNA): TGTGCCAGCAGTTATGGGAGAGAGACCCAGTACTTC.

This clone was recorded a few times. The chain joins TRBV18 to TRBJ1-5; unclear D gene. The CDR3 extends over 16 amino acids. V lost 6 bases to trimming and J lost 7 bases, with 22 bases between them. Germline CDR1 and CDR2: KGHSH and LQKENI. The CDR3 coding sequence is TGTGCCAGCTCTTCCTCCCGGACCCCATTAAACCAGCCCCAGCATTTT. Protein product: CASSSSRTPLNQPQHF.

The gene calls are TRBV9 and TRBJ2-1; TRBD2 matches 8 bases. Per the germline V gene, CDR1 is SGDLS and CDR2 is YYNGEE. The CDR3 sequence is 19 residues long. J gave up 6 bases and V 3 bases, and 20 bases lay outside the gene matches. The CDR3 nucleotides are TGTGCCAGCAGCGGTTTAGGAGCGGGAGTTGTAGGACCCCTCAATGAGCAGTTCTTC. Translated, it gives CASSGLGAGVVGPLNEQFF.

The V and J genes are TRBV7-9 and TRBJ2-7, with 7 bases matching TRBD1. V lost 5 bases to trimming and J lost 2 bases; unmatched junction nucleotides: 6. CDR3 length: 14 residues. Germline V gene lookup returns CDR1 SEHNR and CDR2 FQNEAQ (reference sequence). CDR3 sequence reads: CASSMTGSPYEQYF. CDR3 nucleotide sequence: TGTGCCAGCAGCATGACAGGGAGCCCCTACGAGCAGTACTTC. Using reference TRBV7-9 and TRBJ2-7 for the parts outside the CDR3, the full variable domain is DTGVSQNPRHKITKRGQNVTFRCDPISEHNRLYWYRQTLGQGPEFLTYFQNEAQLEKSRLLSDRFSAERPKGSFSTLEIQRTEQGDSAMYLCASSMTGSPYEQYFGPGTRLTVT.

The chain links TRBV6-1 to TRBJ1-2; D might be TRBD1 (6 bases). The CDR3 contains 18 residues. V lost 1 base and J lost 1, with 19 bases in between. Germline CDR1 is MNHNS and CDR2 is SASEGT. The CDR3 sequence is CASSEGPGAPGLNYGYTF. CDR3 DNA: TGTGCCAGCAGTGAAGGGCCGGGGGCACCAGGTCTTAACTATGGCTACACCTTC.

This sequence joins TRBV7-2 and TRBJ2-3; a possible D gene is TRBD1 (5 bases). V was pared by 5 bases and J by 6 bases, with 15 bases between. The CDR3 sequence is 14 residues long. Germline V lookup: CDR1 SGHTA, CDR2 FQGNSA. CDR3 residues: CASSPPAWGDTQYF. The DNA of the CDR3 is TGTGCCAGCAGCCCTCCGGCGTGGGGCGATACGCAGTATTTT. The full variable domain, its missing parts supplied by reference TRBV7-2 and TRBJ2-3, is GAGVSQSPSNKVTEKGKDVELRCDPISGHTALYWYRQSLGQGLEFLIYFQGNSAPDKSGLPSDRFSAERTGGSVSTLTIQRTQQEDSAVYLCASSPPAWGDTQYFGPGTRLTVL.

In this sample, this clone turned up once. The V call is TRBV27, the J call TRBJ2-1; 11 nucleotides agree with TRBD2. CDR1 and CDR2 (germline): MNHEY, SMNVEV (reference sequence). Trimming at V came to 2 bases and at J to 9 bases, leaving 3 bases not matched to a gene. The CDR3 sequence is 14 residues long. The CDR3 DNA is TGTGCCAGCAGTTTAGGTAGCGGGAGGGGTGAGCAGTTCTTC. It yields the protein CASSLGSGRGEQFF.

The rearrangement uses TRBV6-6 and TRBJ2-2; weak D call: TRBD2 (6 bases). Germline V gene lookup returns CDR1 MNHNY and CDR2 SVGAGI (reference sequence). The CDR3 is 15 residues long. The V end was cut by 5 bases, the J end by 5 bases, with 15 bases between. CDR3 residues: CASSPLGLSTGELFF. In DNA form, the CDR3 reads TGTGCCAGCAGTCCCCTGGGACTTTCGACCGGGGAGCTGTTTTTT.

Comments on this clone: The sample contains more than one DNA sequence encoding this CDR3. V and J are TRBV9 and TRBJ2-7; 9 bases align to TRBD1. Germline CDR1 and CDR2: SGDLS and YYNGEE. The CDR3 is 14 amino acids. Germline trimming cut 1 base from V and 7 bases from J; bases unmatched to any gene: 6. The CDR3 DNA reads TGTGCCAGCAGCGTACGGGACAGGGCGGGGGAGCAGTACTTC. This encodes CASSVRDRAGEQYF.

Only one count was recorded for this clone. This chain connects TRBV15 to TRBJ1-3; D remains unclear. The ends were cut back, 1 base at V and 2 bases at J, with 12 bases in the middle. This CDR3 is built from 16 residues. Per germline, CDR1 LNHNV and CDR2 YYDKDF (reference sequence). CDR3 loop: CATSRAWEETGNTIYF. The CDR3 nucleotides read TGTGCCACCAGCAGAGCGTGGGAGGAAACTGGAAACACCATATATTTT.

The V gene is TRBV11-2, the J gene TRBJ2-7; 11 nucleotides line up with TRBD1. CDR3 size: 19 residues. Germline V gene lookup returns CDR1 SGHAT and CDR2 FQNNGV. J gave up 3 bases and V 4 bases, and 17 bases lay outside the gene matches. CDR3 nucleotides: TGTGCCAGCAGCTCAGGAAGTCCTACTGGGACAGGGGGGTTCTACGAGCAGTACTTC. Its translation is CASSSGSPTGTGGFYEQYF.

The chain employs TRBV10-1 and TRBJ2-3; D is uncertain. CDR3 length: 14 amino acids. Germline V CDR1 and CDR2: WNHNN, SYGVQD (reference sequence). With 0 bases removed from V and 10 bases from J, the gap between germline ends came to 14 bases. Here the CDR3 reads CASSESFGFPPQYF. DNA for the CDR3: TGCGCCAGCAGTGAGTCTTTCGGATTCCCACCGCAGTATTTT.

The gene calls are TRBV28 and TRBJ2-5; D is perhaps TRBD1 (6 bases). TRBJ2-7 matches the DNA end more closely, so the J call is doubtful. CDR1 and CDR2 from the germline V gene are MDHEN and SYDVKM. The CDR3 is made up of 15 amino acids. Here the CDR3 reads CASSTRDTSRYEQYF. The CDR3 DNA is TGTGCCAGCAGTACCCGGGACACGAGCCGATACGAGCAGTACTTC.

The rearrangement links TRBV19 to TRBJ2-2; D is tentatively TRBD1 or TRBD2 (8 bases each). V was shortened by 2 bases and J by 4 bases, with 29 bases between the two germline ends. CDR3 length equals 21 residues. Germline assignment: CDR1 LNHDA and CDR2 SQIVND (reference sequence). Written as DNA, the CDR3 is TGTGCCAGTAGTATATTCCGGACAGGGAGTAGCGGGATGTCGTCCACCGGGGAGCTGTTTTTT. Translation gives CASSIFRTGSSGMSSTGELFF.